What follows describes a single TCR beta chain. Its antigen is unidentified. This specimen belongs to a study of T cell responses to AZD1222 COVID-19 vaccine. The study, taken as a whole, reports: After two AZD1222 doses, spike-specific TCR breadth and depth rose versus day 0. Reportedly, close to half of spike-specific TCRs are directed against unmutated variant regions. Donors were mostly white British, more females; clonal diversity possibly underestimated.

The CDR3 totals 18 residues. The germline V gene has CDR1 KGHDR and CDR2 SFDVKD. With V trimmed by 0 bases and J by 0 bases, 9 bases remained unmatched. The assay was immunoSEQ multiplex PCR, and TCRdb's table has in-frame clones only and misses some. The sample shows roughly 150,000 clones, over 80% of them seen only once. The V and J genes are TRBV24-1 and TRBJ2-7; 8 bases align to TRBD1. Sequences were derived from peripheral blood, sampled 28 days after the second AZD1222 dose. This clonotype was sampled from an adult who received the AZD1222 COVID-19 vaccine. The CDR3 protein is CATSDLSRDRNSSYEQYF. The CDR3 region has the DNA TGTGCCACCAGTGATTTGAGTAGGGACAGGAATAGCTCCTACGAGCAGTACTTC.